This T cell receptor (beta chain) emerged from a study of lymphopenia after photon versus proton radiotherapy. Study findings and constraints: A bigger post-nadir fall in TCR diversity correlated inversely with survival time in deceased patients. Better survival with proton therapy was suggested as possible, not demonstrated. Photon-treated patients lost naive T cells and TCR diversity; proton-treated stayed stable. Post-nadir diversity loss with photons came from oligoclonal expansion, particularly CD8+ Temra cells.

V was cut by 1 base and J by 6 bases, with 7 bases left in between. Germline CDR1 and CDR2: LGHNA and YSLEER. The CDR3 sequence is 13 residues long. Details on this clone: Its antigen is currently unknown.

This table comes from immunoSEQ multiplex PCR, and its TCRdb copy is limited to in-frame clones, with some not included. Of approximately 24,000 clones in the sample, more than 90% were seen once. This rearrangement joins TRBV4-3 to TRBJ1-5; D call uncertain. The receptor was derived from a woman aged 45-59 years with cholangiocarcinoma. Sequenced material: peripheral blood, taken from a patient treated with photon-based radiotherapy. The CDR3 loop is CASSQGVGQPQHF. The CDR3 coding sequence is TGCGCCAGCAGCCAAGGGGTAGGTCAGCCCCAGCATTTT.